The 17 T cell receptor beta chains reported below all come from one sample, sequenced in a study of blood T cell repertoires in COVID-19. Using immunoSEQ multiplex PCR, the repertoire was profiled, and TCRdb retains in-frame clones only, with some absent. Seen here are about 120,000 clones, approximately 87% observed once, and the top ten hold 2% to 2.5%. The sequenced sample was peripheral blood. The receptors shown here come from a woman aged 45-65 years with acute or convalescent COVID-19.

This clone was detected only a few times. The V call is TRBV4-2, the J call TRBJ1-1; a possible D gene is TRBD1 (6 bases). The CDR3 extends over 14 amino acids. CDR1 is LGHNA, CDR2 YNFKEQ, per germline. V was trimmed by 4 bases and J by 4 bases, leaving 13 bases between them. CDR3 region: CASSLGQEVTEAFF. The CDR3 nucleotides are TGTGCCAGCAGCCTGGGACAAGAGGTCACTGAAGCTTTCTTT.

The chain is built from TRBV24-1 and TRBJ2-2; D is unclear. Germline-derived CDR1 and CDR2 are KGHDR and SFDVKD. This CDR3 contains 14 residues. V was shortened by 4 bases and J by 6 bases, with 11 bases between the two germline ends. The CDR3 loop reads CATSDPRLAGELFF. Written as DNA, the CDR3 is TGTGCCACCAGTGACCCTAGGCTGGCCGGGGAGCTGTTTTTT.

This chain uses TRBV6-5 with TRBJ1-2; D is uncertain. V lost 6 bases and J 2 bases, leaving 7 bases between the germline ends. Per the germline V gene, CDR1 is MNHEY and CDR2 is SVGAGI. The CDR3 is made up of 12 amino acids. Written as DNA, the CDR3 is TGTGCCAGCAGCCCCACAAACTATGGCTACACCTTC. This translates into CASSPTNYGYTF.

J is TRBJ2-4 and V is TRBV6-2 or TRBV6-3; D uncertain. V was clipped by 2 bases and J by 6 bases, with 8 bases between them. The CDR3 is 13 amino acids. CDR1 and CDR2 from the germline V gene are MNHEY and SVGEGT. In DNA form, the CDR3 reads TGTGCCAGCAGTTACGGCCTTGGAAACATTCAGTACTTC. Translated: CASSYGLGNIQYF.

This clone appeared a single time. The CDR3 loop reads CASSTGTSGEQYF. The CDR3 region has the DNA TGTGCCAGTAGTACTGGGACAAGCGGCGAGCAGTACTTC. V is TRBV19 and J is TRBJ2-7, with D possibly matching TRBD1 (6 bases). V lost 4 bases to trimming and J lost 6 bases, with 13 bases between them. The CDR3 spans 13 residues. Germline V lookup: CDR1 LNHDA, CDR2 SQIVND (reference sequence).

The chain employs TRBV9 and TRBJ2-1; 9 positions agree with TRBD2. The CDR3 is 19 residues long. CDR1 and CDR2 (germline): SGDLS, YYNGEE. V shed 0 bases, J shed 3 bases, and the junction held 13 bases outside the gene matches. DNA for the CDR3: TGTGCCAGCAGCGTAGGCCTCGGGACTAGCCTTGGTGACTACAATGAGCAGTTCTTC. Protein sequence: CASSVGLGTSLGDYNEQFF.

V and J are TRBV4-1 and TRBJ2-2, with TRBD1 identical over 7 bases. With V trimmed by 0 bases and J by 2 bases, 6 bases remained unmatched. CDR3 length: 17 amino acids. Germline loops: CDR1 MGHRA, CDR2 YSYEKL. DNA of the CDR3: TGCGCCAGCAGCCAAGATCAGAGAGGGGGCAACACCGGGGAGCTGTTTTTT. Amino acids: CASSQDQRGGNTGELFF.

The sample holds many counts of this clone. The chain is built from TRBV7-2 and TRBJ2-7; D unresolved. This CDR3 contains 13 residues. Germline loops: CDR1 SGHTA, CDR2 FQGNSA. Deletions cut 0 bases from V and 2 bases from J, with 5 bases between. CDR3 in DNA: TGTGCCAGCAGCTTAGCACTTGCCTACGAGCAGTACTTC. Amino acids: CASSLALAYEQYF.

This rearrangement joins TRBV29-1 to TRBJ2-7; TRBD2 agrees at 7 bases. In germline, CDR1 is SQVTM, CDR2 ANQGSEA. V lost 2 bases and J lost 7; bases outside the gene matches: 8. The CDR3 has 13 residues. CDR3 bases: TGCAGCGTTGAACCAGCGGGGATTGATGAGCAGTACTTC. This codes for CSVEPAGIDEQYF.

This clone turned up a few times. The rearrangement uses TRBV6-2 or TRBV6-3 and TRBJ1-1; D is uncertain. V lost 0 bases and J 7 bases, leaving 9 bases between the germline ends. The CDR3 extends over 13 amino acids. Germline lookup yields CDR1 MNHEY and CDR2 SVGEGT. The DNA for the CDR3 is TGTGCCAGCAGTTACTCATCAGGCAGTGAAGCTTTCTTT. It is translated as CASSYSSGSEAFF.

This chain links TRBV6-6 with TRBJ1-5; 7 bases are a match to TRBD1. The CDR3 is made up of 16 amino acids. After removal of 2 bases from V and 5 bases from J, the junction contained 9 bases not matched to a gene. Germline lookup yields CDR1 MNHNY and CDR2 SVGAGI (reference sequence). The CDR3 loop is CASSYPPTGYYQPQHF. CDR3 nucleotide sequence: TGTGCCAGCAGTTACCCCCCGACAGGGTATTATCAGCCCCAGCATTTT.

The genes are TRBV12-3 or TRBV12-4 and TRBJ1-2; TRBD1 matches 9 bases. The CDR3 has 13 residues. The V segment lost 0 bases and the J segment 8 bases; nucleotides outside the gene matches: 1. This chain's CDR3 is CASSLATGGGYTF. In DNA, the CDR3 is TGTGCCAGCAGTTTAGCGACAGGGGGGGGCTACACCTTC.

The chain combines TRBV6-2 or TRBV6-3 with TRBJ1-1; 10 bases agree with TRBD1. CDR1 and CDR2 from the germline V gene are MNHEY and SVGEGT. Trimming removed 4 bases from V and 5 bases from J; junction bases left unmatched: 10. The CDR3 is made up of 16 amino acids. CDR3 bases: TGTGCCAGCAGTTTCCGAACCGGGACAGGGGTGACTGAAGCTTTCTTT. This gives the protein CASSFRTGTGVTEAFF.

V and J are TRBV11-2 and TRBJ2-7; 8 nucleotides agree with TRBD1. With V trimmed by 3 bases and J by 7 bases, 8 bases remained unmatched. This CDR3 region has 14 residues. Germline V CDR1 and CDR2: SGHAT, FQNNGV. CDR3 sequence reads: CASSFTGGPLEQYF. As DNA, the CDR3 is TGTGCCAGCAGCTTCACAGGGGGGCCCCTGGAGCAGTACTTC.

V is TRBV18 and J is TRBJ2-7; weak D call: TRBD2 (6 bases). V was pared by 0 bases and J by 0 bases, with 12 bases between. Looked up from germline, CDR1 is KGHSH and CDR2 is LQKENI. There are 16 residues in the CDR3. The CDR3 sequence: CASSPPSGGSSYEQYF. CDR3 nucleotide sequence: TGTGCCAGCTCACCACCATCCGGGGGAAGCTCCTACGAGCAGTACTTC.

The CDR3 sequence: CASSLVFAGPGDSPLHF. CDR3 in DNA: TGCGCCAGCAGCTTGGTGTTTGCAGGGCCTGGCGATTCACCCCTCCACTTT. V is TRBV5-1 and J is TRBJ1-6; tentatively, D is TRBD1 (5 bases). CDR3 size: 17 residues. V dropped 0 bases and J dropped 8 bases, with 18 bases sitting between them. The germline gives CDR1 SGHRS, CDR2 YFSETQ.

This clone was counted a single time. The CDR3: CASSEDYSNQPQHF. The CDR3 region has the DNA TGTGCCAGCAGTGAAGATTATAGCAATCAGCCCCAGCATTTT. The gene calls are TRBV2 and TRBJ1-5; no clear D. Germline V gene lookup returns CDR1 SNHLY and CDR2 FYNNEI. This CDR3 contains 14 residues. Trimming cost V 1 base and J 0 bases, with 4 bases left between them.